The clone carrying this T cell receptor (beta chain) has only a few counts. The data were obtained in a study of OX40 agonist ivuxolimab in advanced cancers. Study background: Subjects had a mean age of around 60 years, with a range of roughly 23 to 80; just over 80% were male.

Data came from immunoSEQ multiplex PCR; TCRdb stores just in-frame clones and leaves some out. Here the sample spans about 96,000 clones, roughly four fifths being singletons. The CDR3 contains 15 residues. Trimming pared 2 bases from V and 0 bases from J, leaving 8 bases between. Germline CDR1 is SNHLY and CDR2 is FYNNEI. The sample consisted of CD4+ or CD8+ T cells sorted from blood, taken in a trial of the OX40 agonist ivuxolimab. The receptor's source is an adult with an advanced solid tumor such as melanoma, head and neck, liver or kidney cancer. V and J are TRBV2 and TRBJ1-5; D is uncertain. The CDR3 region is CASSETTLSNQPQHF. The DNA for the CDR3 is TGTGCCAGCAGTGAAACGACCCTTAGCAATCAGCCCCAGCATTTT.